Sequencing of this TCR beta chain was carried out in a study of T cell responses to AZD1222 COVID-19 vaccine. Overall study results and limits: Only five or six individuals given AZD1222 were seropositive at baseline.

A remark on this clone: Its matching antigen is unknown.

The trim removed 1 base at V and 10 bases at J, leaving 10 bases unmatched. The CDR3 runs to 15 residues. CDR1 and CDR2 from the germline V gene are SGHAT and FQNNGV. Repertoires were generated with immunoSEQ multiplex PCR, while TCRdb's copy carries only in-frame clones and drops some. The data show 90,000 to 150,000 clones, 70% to 90% seen once. The material sequenced was peripheral blood, taken on day 0 of AZD1222 vaccination. The chain employs TRBV11-2 and TRBJ1-1; 9 bases agree with TRBD1. The TCR comes from an adult in good health. CDR3 residues: CASSLVRGQGVGAFF. CDR3 bases: TGTGCCAGCAGCTTAGTTCGGGGACAGGGTGTTGGAGCTTTCTTT. The full variable domain, completed using reference TRBV11-2 and TRBJ1-1, is EAGVAQSPRYKIIEKRQSVAFWCNPISGHATLYWYQQILGQGPKLLIQFQNNGVVDDSQLPKDRFSAERLKGVDSTLKIQPAKLEDSAVYLCASSLVRGQGVGAFFGQGTRLTVV.